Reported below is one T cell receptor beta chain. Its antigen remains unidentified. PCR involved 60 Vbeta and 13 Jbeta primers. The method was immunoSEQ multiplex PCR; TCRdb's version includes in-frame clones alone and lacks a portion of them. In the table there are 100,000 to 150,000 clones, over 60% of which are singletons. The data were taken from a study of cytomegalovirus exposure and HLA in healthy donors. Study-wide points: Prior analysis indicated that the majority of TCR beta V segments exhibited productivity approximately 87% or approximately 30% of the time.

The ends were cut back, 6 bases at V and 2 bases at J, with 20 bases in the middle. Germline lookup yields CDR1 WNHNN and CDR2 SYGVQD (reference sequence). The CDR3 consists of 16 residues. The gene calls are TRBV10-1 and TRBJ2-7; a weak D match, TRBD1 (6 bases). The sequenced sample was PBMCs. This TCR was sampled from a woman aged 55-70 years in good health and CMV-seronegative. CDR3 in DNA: TGCGCCAGCAGCGCTGGACAGACAATCCTCCCCTACGAGCAGTACTTC. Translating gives CASSAGQTILPYEQYF.